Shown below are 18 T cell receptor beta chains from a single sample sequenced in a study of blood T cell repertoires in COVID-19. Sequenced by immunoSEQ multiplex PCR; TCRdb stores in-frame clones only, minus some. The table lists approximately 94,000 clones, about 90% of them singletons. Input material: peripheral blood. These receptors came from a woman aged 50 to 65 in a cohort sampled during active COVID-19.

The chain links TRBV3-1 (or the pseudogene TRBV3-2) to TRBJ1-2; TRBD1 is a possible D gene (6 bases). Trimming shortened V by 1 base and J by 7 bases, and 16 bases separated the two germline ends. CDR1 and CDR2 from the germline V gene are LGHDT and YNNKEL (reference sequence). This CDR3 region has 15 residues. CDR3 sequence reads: CASSQAGTTTRGYTF. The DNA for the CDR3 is TGTGCCAGCAGCCAAGCCGGGACAACTACACGTGGCTACACCTTC.

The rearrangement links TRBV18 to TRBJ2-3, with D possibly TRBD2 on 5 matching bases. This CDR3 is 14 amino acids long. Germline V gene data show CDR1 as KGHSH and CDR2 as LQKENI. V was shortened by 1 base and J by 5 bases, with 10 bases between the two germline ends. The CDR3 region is CASSPRRSGDTQYF. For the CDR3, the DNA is TGTGCCAGCTCACCACGGCGAAGCGGAGATACGCAGTATTTT.

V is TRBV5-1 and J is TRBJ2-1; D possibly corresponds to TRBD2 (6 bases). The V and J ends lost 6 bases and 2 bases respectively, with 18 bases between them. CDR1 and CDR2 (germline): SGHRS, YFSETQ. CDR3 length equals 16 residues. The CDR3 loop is CASTALEGRPYNEQFF. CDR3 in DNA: TGCGCCAGCACCGCCTTGGAGGGGAGGCCCTACAATGAGCAGTTCTTC.

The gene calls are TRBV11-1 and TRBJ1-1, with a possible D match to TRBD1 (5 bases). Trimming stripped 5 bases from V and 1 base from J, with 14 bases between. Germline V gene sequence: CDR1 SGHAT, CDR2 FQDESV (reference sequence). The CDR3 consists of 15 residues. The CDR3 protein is CASSLNGARNTEAFF. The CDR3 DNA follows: TGTGCCAGCAGCCTGAATGGGGCTCGGAACACTGAAGCTTTCTTT.

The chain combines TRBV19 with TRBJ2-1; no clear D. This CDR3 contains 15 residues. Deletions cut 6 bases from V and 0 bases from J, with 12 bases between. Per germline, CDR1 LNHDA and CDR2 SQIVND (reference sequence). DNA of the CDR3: TGTGCCAGTAGCCCCGCCTTTAGCTCCTACAATGAGCAGTTCTTC. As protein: CASSPAFSSYNEQFF.

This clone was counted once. CDR3 nucleotides: TGCGCCAGCAGCTTCGGTAGCGGGAACGGGGAGACCCAGTACTTC. Translation: CASSFGSGNGETQYF. The V call is TRBV5-1, the J call TRBJ2-5, with TRBD2 identical over 8 bases. The CDR3 sequence is 15 residues long. Germline V gene data show CDR1 as SGHRS and CDR2 as YFSETQ. V lost 2 bases to trimming and J lost 5 bases; unmatched junction nucleotides: 8.

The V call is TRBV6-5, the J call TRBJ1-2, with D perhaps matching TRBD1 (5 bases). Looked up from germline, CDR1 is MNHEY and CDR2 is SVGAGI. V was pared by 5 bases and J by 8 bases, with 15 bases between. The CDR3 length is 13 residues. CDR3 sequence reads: CASSPWTSKGYTF. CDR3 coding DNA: TGTGCCAGCAGTCCCTGGACATCCAAAGGCTACACCTTC.

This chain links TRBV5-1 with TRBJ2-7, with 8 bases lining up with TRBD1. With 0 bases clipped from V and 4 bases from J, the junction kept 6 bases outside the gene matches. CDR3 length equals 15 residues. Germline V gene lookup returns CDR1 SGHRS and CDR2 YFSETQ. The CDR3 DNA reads TGCGCCAGCAGCTTGGCCGGGACAGGATTATACGAGCAGTACTTC. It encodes CASSLAGTGLYEQYF.

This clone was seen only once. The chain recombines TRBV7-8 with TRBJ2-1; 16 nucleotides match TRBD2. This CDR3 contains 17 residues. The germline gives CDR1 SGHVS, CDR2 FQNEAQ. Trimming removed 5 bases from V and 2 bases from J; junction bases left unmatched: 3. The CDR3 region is CASSPGTSGGAYNEQFF. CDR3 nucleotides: TGTGCCAGCAGCCCTGGGACTAGCGGGGGGGCCTACAATGAGCAGTTCTTC. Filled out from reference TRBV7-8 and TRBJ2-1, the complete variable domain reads GAGVSQSPRYKVAKRGQDVALRCDPISGHVSLFWYQQALGQGPEFLTYFQNEAQLDKSGLPSDRFFAERPEGSVSTLKIQRTQQEDSAVYLCASSPGTSGGAYNEQFFGPGTRLTVL.

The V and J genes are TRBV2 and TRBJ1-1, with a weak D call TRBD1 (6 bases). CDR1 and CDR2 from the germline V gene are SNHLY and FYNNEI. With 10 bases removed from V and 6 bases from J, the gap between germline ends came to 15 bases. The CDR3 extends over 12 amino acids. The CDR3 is CATAQGIAEAFF. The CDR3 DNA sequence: TGTGCCACCGCACAGGGAATCGCTGAAGCTTTCTTT. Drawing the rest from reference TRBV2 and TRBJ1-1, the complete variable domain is EPEVTQTPSHQVTQMGQEVILRCVPISNHLYFYWYRQILGQKVEFLVSFYNNEISEKSEIFDDQFSVERPDGSNFTLKIRSTKLEDSAMYFCATAQGIAEAFFGQGTRLTVV.

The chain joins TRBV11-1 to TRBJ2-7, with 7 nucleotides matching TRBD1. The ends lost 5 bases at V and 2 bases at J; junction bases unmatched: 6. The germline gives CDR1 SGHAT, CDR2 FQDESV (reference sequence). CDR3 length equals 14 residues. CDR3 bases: TGTGCCAGCAGCCAGCCGGGACAGACCTACGAGCAGTACTTC. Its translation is CASSQPGQTYEQYF.

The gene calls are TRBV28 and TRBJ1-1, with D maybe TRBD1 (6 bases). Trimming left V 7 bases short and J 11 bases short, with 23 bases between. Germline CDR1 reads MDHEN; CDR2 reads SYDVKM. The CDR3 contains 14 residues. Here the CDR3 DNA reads TGTGCCAGCACGGGAAGCGCGAGGGGACAACAGGCTTTCTTT. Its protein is CASTGSARGQQAFF.

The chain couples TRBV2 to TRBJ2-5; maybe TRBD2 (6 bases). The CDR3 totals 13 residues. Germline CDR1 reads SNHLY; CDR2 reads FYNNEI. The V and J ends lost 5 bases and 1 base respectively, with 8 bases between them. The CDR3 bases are TGTGCCAGCAGTTGGGGGGTCCAAGAGACCCAGTACTTC. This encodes CASSWGVQETQYF.

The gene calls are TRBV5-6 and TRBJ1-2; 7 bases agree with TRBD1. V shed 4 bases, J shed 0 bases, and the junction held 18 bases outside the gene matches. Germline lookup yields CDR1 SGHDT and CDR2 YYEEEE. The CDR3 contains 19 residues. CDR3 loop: CASSLRQGLDDLSNYGYTF. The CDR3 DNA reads TGTGCCAGCAGCCTCCGACAGGGACTGGATGATTTGTCTAACTATGGCTACACCTTC. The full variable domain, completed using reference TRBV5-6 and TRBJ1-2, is DAGVTQSPTHLIKTRGQQVTLRCSPKSGHDTVSWYQQALGQGPQFIFQYYEEEERQRGNFPDRFSGHQFPNYSSELNVNALLLGDSALYLCASSLRQGLDDLSNYGYTFGSGTRLTVV.

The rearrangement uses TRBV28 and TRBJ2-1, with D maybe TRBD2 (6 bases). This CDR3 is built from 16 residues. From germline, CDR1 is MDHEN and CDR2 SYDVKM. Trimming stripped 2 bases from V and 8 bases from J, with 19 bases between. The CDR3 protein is CASSLTGGTTSDEQFF. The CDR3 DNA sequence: TGTGCCAGCAGTTTAACTGGCGGGACCACGAGCGATGAGCAGTTCTTC.

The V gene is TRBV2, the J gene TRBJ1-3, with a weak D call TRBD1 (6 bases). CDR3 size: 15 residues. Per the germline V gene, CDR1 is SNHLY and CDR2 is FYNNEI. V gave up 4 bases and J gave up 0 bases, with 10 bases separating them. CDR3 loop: CASSVGGASGNTIYF. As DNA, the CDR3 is TGTGCCAGCAGTGTAGGGGGGGCCTCTGGAAACACCATATATTTT.

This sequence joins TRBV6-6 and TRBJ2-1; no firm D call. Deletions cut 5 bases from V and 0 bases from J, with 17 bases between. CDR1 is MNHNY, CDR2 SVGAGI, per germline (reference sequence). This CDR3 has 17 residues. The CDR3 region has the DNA TGTGCCAGCAGTCGTAGAGTGGGCCCAAGCTCCTACAATGAGCAGTTCTTC. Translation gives CASSRRVGPSSYNEQFF.

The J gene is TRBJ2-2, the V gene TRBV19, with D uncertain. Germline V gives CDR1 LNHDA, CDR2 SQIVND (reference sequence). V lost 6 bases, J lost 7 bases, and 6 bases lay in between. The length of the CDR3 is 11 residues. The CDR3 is CASRSSGELFF. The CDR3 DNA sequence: TGTGCCAGTAGGTCCAGCGGGGAGCTGTTTTTT.